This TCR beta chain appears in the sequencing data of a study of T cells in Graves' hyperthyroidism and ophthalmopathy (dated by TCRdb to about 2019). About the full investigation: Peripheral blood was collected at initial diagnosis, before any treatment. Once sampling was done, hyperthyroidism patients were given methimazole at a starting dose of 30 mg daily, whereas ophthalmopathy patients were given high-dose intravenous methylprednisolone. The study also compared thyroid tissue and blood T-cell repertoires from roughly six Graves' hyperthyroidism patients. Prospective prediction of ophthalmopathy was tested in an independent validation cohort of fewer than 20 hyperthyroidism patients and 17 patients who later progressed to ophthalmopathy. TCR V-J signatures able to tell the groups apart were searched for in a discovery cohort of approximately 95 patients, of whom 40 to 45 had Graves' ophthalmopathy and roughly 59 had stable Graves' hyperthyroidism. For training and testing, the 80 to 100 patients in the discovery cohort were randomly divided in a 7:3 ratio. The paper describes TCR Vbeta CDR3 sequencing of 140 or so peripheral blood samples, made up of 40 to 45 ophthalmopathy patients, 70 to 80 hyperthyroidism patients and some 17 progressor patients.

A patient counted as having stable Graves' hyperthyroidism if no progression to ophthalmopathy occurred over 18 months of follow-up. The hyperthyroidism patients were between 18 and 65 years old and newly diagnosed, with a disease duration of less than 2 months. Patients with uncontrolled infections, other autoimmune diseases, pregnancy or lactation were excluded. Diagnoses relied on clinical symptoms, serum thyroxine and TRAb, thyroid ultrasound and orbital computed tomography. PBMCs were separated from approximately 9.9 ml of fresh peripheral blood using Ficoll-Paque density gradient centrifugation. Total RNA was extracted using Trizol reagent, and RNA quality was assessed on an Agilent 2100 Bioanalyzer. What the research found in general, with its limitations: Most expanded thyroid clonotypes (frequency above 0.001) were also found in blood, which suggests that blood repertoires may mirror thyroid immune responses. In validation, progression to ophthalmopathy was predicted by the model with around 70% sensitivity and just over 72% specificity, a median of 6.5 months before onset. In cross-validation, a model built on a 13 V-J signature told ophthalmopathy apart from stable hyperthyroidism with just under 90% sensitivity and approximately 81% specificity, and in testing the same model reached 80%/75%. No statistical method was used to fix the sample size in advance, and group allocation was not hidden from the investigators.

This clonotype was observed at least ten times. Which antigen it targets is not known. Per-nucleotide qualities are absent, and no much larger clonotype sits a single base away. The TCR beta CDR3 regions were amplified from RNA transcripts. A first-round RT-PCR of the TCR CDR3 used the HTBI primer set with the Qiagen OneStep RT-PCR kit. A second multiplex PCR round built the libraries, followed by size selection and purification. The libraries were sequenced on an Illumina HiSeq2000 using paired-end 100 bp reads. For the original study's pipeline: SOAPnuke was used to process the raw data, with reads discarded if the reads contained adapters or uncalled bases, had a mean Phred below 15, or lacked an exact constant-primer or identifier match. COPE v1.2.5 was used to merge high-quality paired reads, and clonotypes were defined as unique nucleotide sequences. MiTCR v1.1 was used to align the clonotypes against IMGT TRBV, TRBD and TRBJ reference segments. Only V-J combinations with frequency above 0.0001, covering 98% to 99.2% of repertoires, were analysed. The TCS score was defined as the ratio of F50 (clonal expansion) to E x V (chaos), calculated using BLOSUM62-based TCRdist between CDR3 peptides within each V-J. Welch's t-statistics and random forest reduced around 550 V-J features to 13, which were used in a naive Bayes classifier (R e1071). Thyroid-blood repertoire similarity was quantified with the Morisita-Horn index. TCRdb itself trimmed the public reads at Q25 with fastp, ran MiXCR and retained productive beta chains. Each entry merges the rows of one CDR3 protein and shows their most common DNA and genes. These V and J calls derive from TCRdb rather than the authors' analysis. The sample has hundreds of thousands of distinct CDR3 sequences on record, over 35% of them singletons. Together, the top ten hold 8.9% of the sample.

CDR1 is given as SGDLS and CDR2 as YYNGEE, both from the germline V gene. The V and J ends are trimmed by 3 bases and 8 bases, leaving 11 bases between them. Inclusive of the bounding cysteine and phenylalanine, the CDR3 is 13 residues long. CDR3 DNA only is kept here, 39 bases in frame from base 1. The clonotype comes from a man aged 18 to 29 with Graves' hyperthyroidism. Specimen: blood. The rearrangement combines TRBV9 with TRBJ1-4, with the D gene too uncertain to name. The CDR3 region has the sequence CASSGMRAEKLFF. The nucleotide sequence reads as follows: TGTGCCAGCAGCGGGATGCGTGCCGAAAAACTGTTTTTT.